One sample yielded the 4 T cell receptor beta chains listed below, sequenced in a study of T-cell reconstitution after alpha-beta-depleted transplantation in children. A library of TCRbeta sequences, prepared with unique molecular identifiers, was generated. MiXCR, run by TCRdb on the PCR reads, gives a single entry per CDR3 protein. The data show roughly 670,000 distinct CDR3 sequences, with over 10% seen just once and around 0.79% held by the top ten. The starting material was PBMCs, obtained before TCRalphabeta/CD19-depleted stem cell transplant. All receptors derive from a girl aged 2-10 years with congenital amegakaryocytic thrombocytopenia, due to receive a stem cell transplant.

This clonotype has just a few counts. The J gene is TRBJ2-1, the V gene TRBV7-9; D gene uncertain. V lost 5 bases to trimming and J lost 6 bases, with 20 bases between them. CDR3 length equals 16 residues. Germline V gene data show CDR1 as SEHNR and CDR2 as FQNEAQ (reference sequence). CDR3: CASSPLRAIKGNEQFF. Written as DNA, the CDR3 is TGTGCCAGCAGCCCCCTTAGGGCTATTAAGGGCAATGAGCAGTTCTTC.

Only a few counts were recorded for this clonotype. At one boundary the junction diverges from the germline segment, which might be a read error. This rearrangement joins TRBV7-9 to TRBJ2-5; 9 nucleotides match TRBD2. Germline V gene sequence: CDR1 SEHNR, CDR2 FQNEAQ (reference sequence). There are 13 residues in the CDR3. CDR3 coding DNA: TGTGCCAGCAGCATAGCGGGAGAAGAGACCCAGTACTTC. This translates into CASSIAGEETQYF.

This clonotype was found many times. V and J are TRBV7-9 and TRBJ2-7, with D possibly TRBD1 on 5 matching bases. V was cut by 6 bases and J by 4 bases, with 13 bases left in between. From germline, CDR1 is SEHNR and CDR2 FQNEAQ (reference sequence). The CDR3 is made up of 13 amino acids. The CDR3 coding sequence is TGTGCCAGCAGACAAGCGCAGGGATACGAGCAGTACTTC. This gives the protein CASRQAQGYEQYF.

Details on this clonotype: This may be a read error, as it is one base from a much larger clone. The chain recombines TRBV20-1 with TRBJ2-1; D unresolved. Germline V lookup: CDR1 DFQATT, CDR2 SNEGSKA (reference sequence). Between the trimmed V and J ends, which lost 2 bases and 0 bases, there was a span of 11 bases. CDR3 length: 15 residues. CDR3 region: CSARRGDYSYNEQFF. The CDR3 DNA follows: TGCAGTGCTAGACGTGGAGATTACTCCTACAATGAGCAGTTCTTC.